What follows are 14 T cell receptor beta chains derived from one specimen sequenced in a study of T-cell reconstitution after alpha-beta-depleted transplantation in children. The library targeted TCRbeta and was prepared with unique molecular identifiers. From the PCR reads, TCRdb called clonotypes with MiXCR, one entry per CDR3 protein. This table has about 110,000 distinct CDR3 sequences, 10% appearing once. This specimen consisted of PBMCs from the stem cell graft donor, obtained from the stem cell graft. Receptors originate from a human donor who donated a stem cell graft to a child with acute lymphoblastic leukemia.

This clonotype was recorded many times. The chain joins TRBV6-1 to TRBJ2-2; D unclear. The germline V and J ends were trimmed by 2 bases and 0 bases, with 7 bases remaining between them. This CDR3 contains 15 residues. The germline CDR1 and CDR2 sequences are MNHNS and SASEGT. The CDR3 DNA reads TGTGCCAGCAGTGAATTGATTTCGAACACCGGGGAGCTGTTTTTT. Translating it yields CASSELISNTGELFF.

This sequence joins TRBV4-3 and TRBJ1-2; possibly TRBD1 for D (5 bases). Germline values: CDR1 LGHNA, CDR2 YSLEER. The CDR3 is made up of 15 amino acids. V lost 0 bases and J 7 bases, leaving 15 bases between the germline ends. CDR3 amino acids: CASSQEGPASGGYTF. DNA for the CDR3: TGCGCCAGCAGCCAAGAGGGGCCGGCGTCGGGTGGCTACACCTTC.

The sample holds many counts of this clonotype. The chain is built from TRBV6-5 and TRBJ2-7, with D possibly TRBD1 on 6 matching bases. Germline CDR1 MNHEY, CDR2 SVGAGI. The CDR3 spans 15 residues. V lost 2 bases to trimming and J lost 0 bases, with 11 bases between them. The CDR3 DNA reads as TGTGCCAGCAGTTACACGACAGGAATCTCCTACGAGCAGTACTTC. It yields the protein CASSYTTGISYEQYF.

Regarding this clonotype: Being one base from a much bigger clone, this may be a read error. This chain links TRBV7-2 with TRBJ1-2, with 10 bases matching TRBD1. This CDR3 region has 14 residues. CDR1 is SGHTA and CDR2 is FQGNSA in the germline V gene. V trimming: 7 bases; J trimming: 5 bases; junction bases outside the gene matches: 7. The CDR3 sequence: CASTPQGQGYGYTF. Written as DNA, the CDR3 is TGTGCCAGCACCCCCCAGGGACAGGGGTATGGCTACACCTTC. Supplemented by reference TRBV7-2 and TRBJ1-2, the full variable domain reads GAGVSQSPSNKVTEKGKDVELRCDPISGHTALYWYRQSLGQGLEFLIYFQGNSAPDKSGLPSDRFSAERTGGSVSTLTIQRTQQEDSAVYLCASTPQGQGYGYTFGSGTRLTVV.

The sample holds many counts of this clonotype. V gene TRBV5-1 combines with J gene TRBJ1-2; 10 nucleotides align to TRBD1. Germline V gene sequence: CDR1 SGHRS, CDR2 YFSETQ. The CDR3 sequence is 15 residues long. V lost 0 bases to trimming and J lost 3 bases; unmatched junction nucleotides: 2. CDR3 loop: CASSLAGTGDYGYTF. The CDR3 DNA follows: TGCGCCAGCAGCTTGGCCGGGACAGGGGACTATGGCTACACCTTC.

Comment on this clonotype: The junction differs from germline at one of its ends, possibly a read error. The gene calls are TRBV3-1 and TRBJ1-2; D is possibly TRBD1 (6 bases). Germline CDR1 and CDR2: LGHDT and YNNKEL (reference sequence). The CDR3 consists of 17 residues. CDR3 in DNA: TGTGCCACCAGCCAGCGGTCTAGAGGGGGGGCTAACTATGGCTACACCTTC. The encoded protein is CATSQRSRGGANYGYTF.

This clonotype was recorded at least ten times. The V gene is TRBV20-1, the J gene TRBJ1-2; D is perhaps TRBD1 (5 bases). V lost 5 bases and J lost 3, with 16 bases in between. Germline-derived CDR1 and CDR2 are DFQATT and SNEGSKA (reference sequence). This CDR3 has 14 residues. The CDR3 loop reads CSALPGAGDYGYTF. For the CDR3, the DNA is TGCAGTGCTTTGCCAGGAGCGGGGGACTATGGCTACACCTTC.

Many counts were recorded for this clonotype. The chain couples TRBV19 to TRBJ2-3; 9 positions match TRBD2. CDR3 size: 20 residues. V lost 5 bases and J lost 3; bases outside the gene matches: 21. The germline gives CDR1 LNHDA, CDR2 SQIVND (reference sequence). The CDR3 DNA reads as TGTGCCAGTAGTCCGAGCTACGGCGGGGGGGCTGGTTCTCGAACAGATACGCAGTATTTT. Its translation is CASSPSYGGGAGSRTDTQYF.

This clonotype was observed at least ten times. This rearrangement joins TRBV5-1 to TRBJ2-5; 12 bases align to TRBD2. The CDR3 loop spans 16 amino acids. CDR1 is SGHRS, CDR2 YFSETQ, per germline. After removal of 4 bases from V and 4 bases from J, the junction contained 8 bases not matched to a gene. In nucleotides, the CDR3 is TGCGCCAGCAGCGAGCTACTAGCGGGAGGTGGAGAGACCCAGTACTTC. Protein sequence: CASSELLAGGGETQYF.

At least ten counts were recorded for this clonotype. This chain uses TRBV28 with TRBJ2-1; tentatively, D is TRBD2 (6 bases). CDR1 is MDHEN and CDR2 is SYDVKM in the germline V gene. With 7 bases removed from V and 0 bases from J, the gap between germline ends came to 10 bases. This CDR3 spans 14 amino acids. CDR3 bases: TGTGCCAGCACGGACGGGAGCTCCTACAATGAGCAGTTCTTC. Protein sequence: CASTDGSSYNEQFF.

This clonotype was detected ten times or more. The chain links TRBV11-2 to TRBJ2-7; unclear D gene. Germline CDR1 and CDR2: SGHAT and FQNNGV. Trimming shortened V by 4 bases and J by 6 bases, and 10 bases separated the two germline ends. The CDR3 is 12 residues long. The CDR3 reads CASSSFPPEQYF. As DNA, the CDR3 is TGTGCCAGCAGCTCCTTTCCACCCGAGCAGTACTTC.

This clonotype was observed at least ten times. V usage is TRBV9 and J usage is TRBJ2-3, with 11 bases that match TRBD2. CDR3 length equals 17 residues. Germline loops: CDR1 SGDLS, CDR2 YYNGEE. V dropped 0 bases and J dropped 1; count of bases not matched to a gene: 4. The CDR3 nucleotides read TGTGCCAGCAGCGTAGCCTCGACTAGCGGGGGCACAGATACGCAGTATTTT. Its protein is CASSVASTSGGTDTQYF. The entire variable domain, with the rest obtained from reference TRBV9 and TRBJ2-3, is as follows: DSGVTQTPKHLITATGQRVTLRCSPRSGDLSVYWYQQSLDQGLQFLIQYYNGEERAKGNILERFSAQQFPDLHSELNLSSLELGDSALYFCASSVASTSGGTDTQYFGPGTRLTVL.

This clonotype came up many times. The genes are TRBV7-9 and TRBJ1-2; 7 bases fit TRBD1. Per germline, CDR1 SEHNR and CDR2 FQNEAQ (reference sequence). CDR3 length equals 15 residues. Unmatched junction bases numbered 10, after V lost 4 bases and J lost 5 bases. Here the CDR3 reads CASSSARGQKYGYTF. DNA of the CDR3: TGTGCCAGCAGCTCCGCGAGGGGACAGAAATATGGCTACACCTTC.

This clonotype showed up many times. This chain uses TRBV12-3 or TRBV12-4 with TRBJ1-1, with D possibly being TRBD1 (6 bases). This CDR3 has 14 amino acids. Trimming left V 6 bases short and J 0 bases short, with 11 bases between. Here the CDR3 reads CASRAGALNTEAFF. For the CDR3, the DNA is TGTGCCAGCAGGGCAGGGGCCTTGAACACTGAAGCTTTCTTT.